The 24 T cell receptor beta chains listed next were all sequenced from one sample in a study of blood T cell repertoires in COVID-19. Sequenced by immunoSEQ multiplex PCR; TCRdb stores in-frame clones only, minus some. The data contain under 20,000 clones, roughly 87% of them seen just once; the ten biggest clones take up around 13%. Sequenced: peripheral blood. The receptor source for this set is a man in his 60s with active COVID-19.

This chain uses TRBV28 with TRBJ1-2; 7 nucleotides align to TRBD1. This CDR3 comprises 15 residues. Trimming cost V 9 bases and J 1 base; bases outside gene matches: 11. CDR1 is MDHEN and CDR2 is SYDVKM in the germline V gene. Written as DNA, the CDR3 is TGTGCCAGTTGCCGGGACAGTAACTATAACTATGGCTACACCTTC. Encoded protein: CASCRDSNYNYGYTF.

This rearrangement joins TRBV10-3 to TRBJ2-5, with D possibly matching TRBD2 (6 bases). Germline CDR1 is ENHRY and CDR2 is SYGVKD. This CDR3 region has 12 residues. The germline V and J ends were trimmed by 4 bases and 3 bases, with 6 bases remaining between them. In DNA form, the CDR3 reads TGTGCCATCAGTGGCGGGGAAGAGACCCAGTACTTC. Translating gives CAISGGEETQYF.

The rearrangement uses TRBV7-9 and TRBJ1-1; TRBD1 is a possible D gene (6 bases). Germline CDR1 reads SEHNR; CDR2 reads FQNEAQ (reference sequence). This CDR3 is built from 14 residues. The germline V and J ends were trimmed by 6 bases and 3 bases, with 14 bases remaining between them. The CDR3 here is CASSPSAGDTEAFF. CDR3 DNA sequence: TGTGCCAGCAGTCCCTCGGCAGGGGACACTGAAGCTTTCTTT.

The J gene is TRBJ2-6, the V gene TRBV12-3 or TRBV12-4; no clear D gene. The germline V and J ends were trimmed by 8 bases and 3 bases, with 8 bases remaining between them. The CDR3 is made up of 13 amino acids. CDR3 nucleotides: TGTGCCAGCGAGGCTAATGGGGCCAACGTCCTGACTTTC. Protein: CASEANGANVLTF.

The genes are TRBV6-6 and TRBJ2-7; no clear D. The CDR3 extends over 15 amino acids. CDR1 MNHNY and CDR2 SVGAGI come from the germline V gene (reference sequence). V dropped 6 bases and J dropped 4 bases, with 19 bases sitting between them. The DNA of the CDR3 is TGTGCCAGCAGACCGGATCGACACAGTGGGTACGAGCAGTACTTC. This codes for CASRPDRHSGYEQYF.

J is TRBJ1-2 and V is TRBV11-3; TRBD1 agrees at 7 bases. The CDR3 has 13 amino acids. V shed 4 bases and J 6 bases; nucleotides not matched to a gene: 5. Per germline, CDR1 SGHNT and CDR2 YENEEA. The CDR3 DNA follows: TGTGCCAGCAGCTCACAGGGGCGGCATGGCTACACCTTC. Residues: CASSSQGRHGYTF.

The chain is built from TRBV7-9 and TRBJ2-7; no clear D gene. Trimming pared 5 bases from V and 6 bases from J, leaving 14 bases between. Germline CDR1 reads SEHNR; CDR2 reads FQNEAQ (reference sequence). The CDR3 totals 13 residues. The CDR3 protein is CASSIRWAPEQYF. The CDR3 region has the DNA TGTGCCAGCAGCATTCGATGGGCGCCCGAGCAGTACTTC.

The chain carries TRBV5-6 and TRBJ2-7; TRBD1 might be the D (6 bases). The CDR3 is 16 residues long. Germline CDR1 and CDR2: SGHDT and YYEEEE. The V gene lost 4 bases and the J gene lost 1 base, with 18 bases spanning the gap. This CDR3 is CASSEAGTGQSYEQYF. CDR3 nucleotide sequence: TGTGCCAGCAGCGAGGCAGGAACCGGACAGTCCTACGAGCAGTACTTC. Supplemented by reference TRBV5-6 and TRBJ2-7, the full variable domain reads DAGVTQSPTHLIKTRGQQVTLRCSPKSGHDTVSWYQQALGQGPQFIFQYYEEEERQRGNFPDRFSGHQFPNYSSELNVNALLLGDSALYLCASSEAGTGQSYEQYFGPGTRLTVT.

The J gene is TRBJ2-7, the V gene TRBV5-6, with D tentatively TRBD2 (6 bases). Germline values: CDR1 SGHDT, CDR2 YYEEEE. CDR3 size: 13 residues. The germline V and J ends were trimmed by 4 bases and 3 bases, with 11 bases remaining between them. CDR3 amino acids: CASSPGLHYEQYF. The DNA for the CDR3 is TGTGCCAGCAGCCCGGGACTTCACTACGAGCAGTACTTC.

The rearrangement uses TRBV19 and TRBJ2-2; the match to TRBD2 covers 8 bases. Losses at the gene ends were 5 bases for V and 4 bases for J; bases not matched to a gene: 6. Germline CDR1 LNHDA, CDR2 SQIVND (reference sequence). The CDR3 has 15 residues. DNA for the CDR3: TGTGCCAGTAGTGTAAGCGGGGGAGGCACCGGGGAGCTGTTTTTT. Translated, it gives CASSVSGGGTGELFF.

The chain combines TRBV7-6 with TRBJ2-5, with a possible D match to TRBD2 (6 bases). Germline CDR1 SGHVS, CDR2 FNYEAQ. With 6 bases removed from V and 3 bases from J, the gap between germline ends came to 11 bases. The CDR3 is made up of 13 amino acids. The CDR3 spells CASSSGRKETQYF. In DNA form, the CDR3 reads TGTGCCAGCAGTTCCGGGAGAAAAGAGACCCAGTACTTC.

This clone was seen just once. The chain is built from TRBV7-3 and TRBJ2-1; tentatively, D is TRBD1 (6 bases). V lost 2 bases and J lost 6, with 11 bases in between. Germline V gene sequence: CDR1 SGHTA, CDR2 FQGTGA. The CDR3 has 14 residues. For the CDR3, the DNA is TGTGCCAGCAGCTTACGCCAGGGGAGCAATGAGCAGTTCTTC. Protein product: CASSLRQGSNEQFF. Full variable domain (rest looked up from reference TRBV7-3 and TRBJ2-1): GAGVSQTPSNKVTEKGKYVELRCDPISGHTALYWYRQSLGQGPEFLIYFQGTGAADDSGLPNDRFFAVRPEGSVSTLKIQRTERGDSAVYLCASSLRQGSNEQFFGPGTRLTVL.

J is TRBJ2-1 and V is TRBV20-1; D gene unclear. Germline CDR1 and CDR2: DFQATT and SNEGSKA (reference sequence). The length of the CDR3 is 12 residues. The V end lost 3 bases, the J end lost 8 bases, and 11 bases lay between the germline ends. The CDR3 reads CSASPLLDEQFF. CDR3 nucleotide sequence: TGCAGTGCTAGTCCCCTATTGGATGAGCAGTTCTTC.

V gene TRBV28 combines with J gene TRBJ1-2; D might be TRBD1 (6 bases). V lost 5 bases and J 2 bases, leaving 15 bases between the germline ends. Germline CDR1 is MDHEN and CDR2 is SYDVKM. The CDR3 sequence is 15 residues long. CDR3 DNA sequence: TGTGCCAGCAGTCTTACAGGGCGGCCCAACTATGGCTACACCTTC. Translated, it gives CASSLTGRPNYGYTF.

The CDR3 is CALDGGGGDYGYTF. CDR3 DNA: TGTGCCCTTGACGGGGGCGGGGGGGACTATGGCTACACCTTC. This chain joins TRBV19 and TRBJ1-2; tentatively, D is TRBD1 (6 bases). V was trimmed by 11 bases and J by 3 bases, leaving 19 bases between them. The germline CDR1 and CDR2 sequences are LNHDA and SQIVND (reference sequence). The CDR3 runs to 14 residues.

V gene TRBV11-3 combines with J gene TRBJ2-1; possibly TRBD1 for D (6 bases). Per the germline V gene, CDR1 is SGHNT and CDR2 is YENEEA. Trimming stripped 3 bases from V and 7 bases from J, with 19 bases between. CDR3 size: 16 residues. In DNA form, the CDR3 reads TGTGCCAGCAGCTTGGGGGCGAGGGGAGTGGAAAATGAGCAGTTCTTC. Translation: CASSLGARGVENEQFF.

This chain uses TRBV19 with TRBJ1-5, with TRBD1 identical over 7 bases. Unmatched junction bases numbered 10, after V lost 7 bases and J lost 7 bases. The CDR3 sequence is 14 residues long. The germline CDR1 and CDR2 sequences are LNHDA and SQIVND (reference sequence). This chain's CDR3 is CASIDRATSQPQHF. DNA of the CDR3: TGTGCCAGTATAGACAGGGCCACGTCCCAGCCCCAGCATTTT.

This clone turned up a few times. The chain carries TRBV5-1 and TRBJ1-3; the D is unclear. Trimming removed 4 bases from V and 6 bases from J, with 8 bases in between. The CDR3 spans 12 residues. Per germline, CDR1 SGHRS and CDR2 YFSETQ. CDR3 sequence: CASSGDLNTIYF. DNA for the CDR3: TGCGCCAGCAGCGGCGACTTAAACACCATATATTTT.

This clone appeared a few times. This chain links TRBV11-3 with TRBJ1-1, with a weak D call TRBD1 (6 bases). The V and J ends lost 5 bases and 4 bases respectively, with 17 bases between them. The CDR3 runs to 15 residues. CDR1 and CDR2 (germline): SGHNT, YENEEA. CDR3 sequence (DNA): TGTGCCAGCAGCCAGAGGATACAGGGCGTCACTGAAGCTTTCTTT. Encoded protein: CASSQRIQGVTEAFF.

The CDR3 reads CASSYRDRSRYGYTF. CDR3 DNA sequence: TGTGCCAGCAGCTACCGGGACAGAAGTCGGTATGGCTACACCTTC. The genes are TRBV3-1 (or the pseudogene TRBV3-2) and TRBJ1-2; 7 bases are shared with TRBD1. The germline V gene has CDR1 LGHDT and CDR2 YNNKEL (reference sequence). The length of the CDR3 is 15 residues. Unmatched junction bases numbered 11, after V lost 5 bases and J lost 5 bases.

The chain couples TRBV6-5 to TRBJ1-3; 8 positions match TRBD1. V shed 6 bases, J shed 7 bases, and the junction held 8 bases outside the gene matches. The length of the CDR3 is 14 residues. Germline V lookup: CDR1 MNHEY, CDR2 SVGAGI. This CDR3 is CASSLDRGGNTIYF. The CDR3 DNA sequence: TGTGCCAGCAGCCTTGACAGGGGAGGGAACACCATATATTTT.

This sequence joins TRBV10-3 and TRBJ2-5; 8 nucleotides match TRBD1. The length of the CDR3 is 13 residues. Trimming took 9 bases from V and 5 from J; bases not matched to a gene: 8. CDR1 and CDR2 from the germline V gene are ENHRY and SYGVKD. CDR3 sequence reads: CAISGQVQETQYF. The CDR3 DNA sequence: TGTGCCATTTCGGGACAGGTGCAGGAGACCCAGTACTTC.

The chain is built from TRBV4-3 and TRBJ2-7; no definite D call. Trimming removed 3 bases from V and 0 bases from J, with 9 bases in between. The CDR3 has 14 residues. CDR1 and CDR2 (germline): LGHNA, YSLEER. The CDR3 here is CASSQARSSYEQYF. CDR3 DNA sequence: TGCGCCAGCAGCCAGGCAAGGAGCTCCTACGAGCAGTACTTC.

This clone occurred a few times. The genes are TRBV3-1 (or the pseudogene TRBV3-2) and TRBJ1-1, with 9 bases identical to TRBD1. CDR1 LGHDT and CDR2 YNNKEL come from the germline V gene (reference sequence). The CDR3 covers 14 residues. J was trimmed by 5 bases and V by 5 bases; bases with no gene match: 6. The CDR3 DNA reads as TGTGCCAGCAGCGCTAGACAGGGGGTAACTGAAGCTTTCTTT. Translation gives CASSARQGVTEAFF.